This TCR beta chain was found in a study of T cells in Graves' hyperthyroidism and ophthalmopathy. Study observations and caveats: Blood samples included most of the expanded thyroid clonotypes exceeding 0.001. The model identified upcoming ophthalmopathy a median approximately 6.5 months ahead of onset.

Worth noting for this clonotype: Its antigen is as yet unknown. A read error may explain this, as a much larger clone is one base away.

CDR1 is MDHEN and CDR2 is SYDVKM in the germline V gene. The CDR3 length is 11 residues. Clinical symptoms, serum thyroxine and TRAb, thyroid ultrasound and orbital computed tomography together formed the diagnostic basis. Amplification of TCR beta CDR3 regions used RNA as the template. The primer set for the first-round RT-PCR of the TCR CDR3 was HTBI. TCRdb processed the multiplex PCR reads anew with MiXCR; each CDR3 protein has one entry. The sample includes 600,000 to 700,000 distinct CDR3 sequences, approximately 15% of them seen just once. The source is a woman aged 40-49 years with Graves' ophthalmopathy. This rearrangement joins TRBV28 to TRBJ2-7; D ambiguous. Sequenced material: blood. CDR3 sequence reads: CASTQSYEQSF. CDR3 sequence (DNA): TGTGCCAGCACCCAATCCTACGAGCAGTCCTTC.